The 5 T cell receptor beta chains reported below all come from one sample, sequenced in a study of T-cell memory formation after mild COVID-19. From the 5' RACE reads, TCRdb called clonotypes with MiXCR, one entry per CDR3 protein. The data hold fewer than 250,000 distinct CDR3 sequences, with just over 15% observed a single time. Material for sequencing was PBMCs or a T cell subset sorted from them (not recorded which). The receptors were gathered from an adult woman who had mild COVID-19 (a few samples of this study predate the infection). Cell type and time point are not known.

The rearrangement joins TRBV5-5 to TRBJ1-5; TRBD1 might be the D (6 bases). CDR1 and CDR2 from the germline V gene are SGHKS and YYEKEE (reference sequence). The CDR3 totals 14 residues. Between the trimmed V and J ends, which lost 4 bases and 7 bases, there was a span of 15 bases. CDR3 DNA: TGTGCCAGCAGCGATTCTACAGGGACCCAGCCCCAGCATTTT. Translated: CASSDSTGTQPQHF.

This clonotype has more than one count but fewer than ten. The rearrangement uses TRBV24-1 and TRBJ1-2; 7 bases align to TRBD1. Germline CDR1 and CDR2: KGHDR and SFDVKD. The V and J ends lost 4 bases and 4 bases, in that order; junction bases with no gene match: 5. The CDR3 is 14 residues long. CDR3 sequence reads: CATSDWGQPYGYTF. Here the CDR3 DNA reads TGTGCCACCAGTGACTGGGGACAGCCCTATGGCTACACCTTC.

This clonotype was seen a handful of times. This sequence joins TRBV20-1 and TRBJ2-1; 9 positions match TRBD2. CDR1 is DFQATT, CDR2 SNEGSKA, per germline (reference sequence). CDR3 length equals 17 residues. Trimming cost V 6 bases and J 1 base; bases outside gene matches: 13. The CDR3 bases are TGCAGTGCCCATGACCGGGGCGGGAGGGGATCCTACAATGAGCAGTTCTTC. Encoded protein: CSAHDRGGRGSYNEQFF.

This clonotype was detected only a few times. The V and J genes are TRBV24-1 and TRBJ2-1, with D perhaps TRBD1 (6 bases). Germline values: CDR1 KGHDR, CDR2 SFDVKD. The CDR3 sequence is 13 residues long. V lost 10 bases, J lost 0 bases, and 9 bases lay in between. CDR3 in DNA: TGTGCCACTAGGGACATCTCCTACAATGAGCAGTTCTTC. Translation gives CATRDISYNEQFF.

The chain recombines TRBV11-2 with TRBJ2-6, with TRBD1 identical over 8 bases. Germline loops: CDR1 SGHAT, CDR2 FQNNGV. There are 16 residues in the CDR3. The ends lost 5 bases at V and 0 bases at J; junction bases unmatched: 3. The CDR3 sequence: CASSITGGSGANVLTF. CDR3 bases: TGTGCCAGCAGCATAACAGGGGGCTCTGGGGCCAACGTCCTGACTTTC.